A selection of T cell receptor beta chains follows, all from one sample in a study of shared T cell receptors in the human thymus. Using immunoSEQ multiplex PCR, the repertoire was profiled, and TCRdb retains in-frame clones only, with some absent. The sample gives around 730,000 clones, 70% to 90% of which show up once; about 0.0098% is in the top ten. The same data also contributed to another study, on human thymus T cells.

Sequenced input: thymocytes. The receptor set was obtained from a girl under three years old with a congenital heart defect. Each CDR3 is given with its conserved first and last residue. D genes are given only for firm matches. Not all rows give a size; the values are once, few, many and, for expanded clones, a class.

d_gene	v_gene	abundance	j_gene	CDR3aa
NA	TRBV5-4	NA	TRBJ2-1	CASSLYVGRFKPDEQFF
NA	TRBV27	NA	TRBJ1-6	CASGWEGRDSPLHF
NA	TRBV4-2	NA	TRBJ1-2	CASQPQSNRDPYGYTF
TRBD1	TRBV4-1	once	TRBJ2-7	CASSPGQTYEQYF
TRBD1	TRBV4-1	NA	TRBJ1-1	CASSQGGQGAGTEAFF
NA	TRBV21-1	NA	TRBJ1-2	CASSNRARGWLLSDGYTF
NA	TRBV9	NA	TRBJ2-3	CASSVGGLTDTQYF
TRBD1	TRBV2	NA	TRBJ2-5	CASRPGGAGGKTQYF
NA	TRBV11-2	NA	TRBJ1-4	CASSLYVEKLFF
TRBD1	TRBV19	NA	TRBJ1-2	CASSMNPRDRGAYGYTF
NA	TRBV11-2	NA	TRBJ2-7	CASSGGGPKGPEQYF